The 32 T cell receptor beta chains given below trace back to one sample, sequenced in a study of T cells in Graves' hyperthyroidism and ophthalmopathy. Researchers took RNA transcripts and amplified the TCR beta CDR3 regions from them. HTBI primers were employed in a first-round RT-PCR of the TCR CDR3. TCRdb re-analysed the multiplex PCR reads in MiXCR, keeping a single row per CDR3 protein. This sample has around 700,000 distinct CDR3 sequences; roughly a sixth occur once, and the top ten carry approximately 15%. Sequencing used blood. The receptors here all came from a woman aged 45-60 years with Graves' hyperthyroidism that later progressed to Graves' ophthalmopathy.

This clonotype was seen ten or more times. The V and J genes are TRBV5-1 and TRBJ2-3; D is ambiguous. The CDR3 sequence is 13 residues long. Deletions cut 4 bases from V and 0 bases from J, with 6 bases between. The germline V gene has CDR1 SGHRS and CDR2 YFSETQ. CDR3 DNA sequence: TGCGCCAGCAGCGTCGCTAGCACAGATACGCAGTATTTT. This encodes CASSVASTDTQYF.

V usage is TRBV24-1 and J usage is TRBJ1-1; tentatively, D is TRBD1 (6 bases). There are 12 residues in the CDR3. V gave up 10 bases and J gave up 7 bases, with 15 bases separating them. Germline CDR1 reads KGHDR; CDR2 reads SFDVKD. The CDR3 region has the DNA TGTGCCACTTCTACAGGGTTCGGTGAAGCTTTCTTT. This sequence encodes CATSTGFGEAFF.

This clonotype was detected only once. The chain couples TRBV7-9 to TRBJ2-1; D remains ambiguous. From germline, CDR1 is SEHNR and CDR2 FQNEAQ (reference sequence). V shed 7 bases and J shed 10 bases, with 11 bases lying between them. The CDR3 has 11 residues. Here the CDR3 DNA reads TGTGCCAGCACCCCAGGATCGGAGCAGTTCTTC. The encoded protein is CASTPGSEQFF.

As to this clonotype: Its ends do not fully match the called genes, so a read error is possible. The CDR3 loop reads CASSLGPRQGAVYGYTF. The CDR3 DNA follows: TGTGCCAGCAGCTTGGGTCCCCGACAGGGGGCTGTCTATGGCTACACCTTC. The rearrangement links TRBV5-1 to TRBJ1-2, with 10 positions matching TRBD1. CDR1 SGHRS and CDR2 YFSETQ come from the germline V gene. This CDR3 is built from 17 residues. Combining the CDR3 with reference TRBV5-1 and TRBJ1-2 gives the whole variable domain KAGVTQTPRYLIKTRGQQVTLSCSPISGHRSVSWYQQTPGQGLQFLFEYFSETQRNKGNFPGRFSGRQFSNSRSEMNVSTLELGDSALYLCASSLGPRQGAVYGYTFGSGTRLTVV.

This clonotype was counted at least ten times. The chain combines TRBV20-1 with TRBJ1-1; D possibly corresponds to TRBD1 (5 bases). Germline CDR1 is DFQATT and CDR2 is SNEGSKA (reference sequence). V lost 0 bases and J lost 1, with 12 bases in between. The CDR3 runs to 15 residues. The CDR3 nucleotides are TGCAGTGCTAGAGATCCGGCCAGGGCGAACACTGAAGCTTTCTTT. Translating it yields CSARDPARANTEAFF.

This clonotype has a count of ten or more. This rearrangement joins TRBV2 to TRBJ1-1, with D possibly matching TRBD1 (5 bases). CDR1 SNHLY and CDR2 FYNNEI come from the germline V gene. This CDR3 comprises 13 residues. The V gene lost 8 bases and the J gene lost 1 base, with 11 bases spanning the gap. The CDR3 is CASGAGSNTEAFF. The DNA for the CDR3 is TGTGCCAGCGGGGCCGGCTCGAACACTGAAGCTTTCTTT.

The chain is built from TRBV19 and TRBJ1-5; TRBD1 might be the D (5 bases). V shed 9 bases and J shed 6 bases, with 24 bases lying between them. CDR1 LNHDA and CDR2 SQIVND come from the germline V gene (reference sequence). This CDR3 has 16 residues. The CDR3 DNA is TGTGCCAGCTCCGACCCCCGGGCAGGGAACGGTCAGCCCCAGCATTTT. This translates into CASSDPRAGNGQPQHF.

This rearrangement joins TRBV12-3 or TRBV12-4 to TRBJ2-3; a weak D match, TRBD2 (7 bases). CDR3 length: 15 amino acids. V was shortened by 5 bases and J by 5 bases, with 17 bases between the two germline ends. As DNA, the CDR3 is TGTGCCAGCAGTCCAGTGGGGGGGCGGTTAGATACGCAGTATTTT. This translates into CASSPVGGRLDTQYF.

This clonotype was counted only a few times. V is TRBV6-5 and J is TRBJ1-2; D perhaps matches TRBD1 (6 bases). The CDR3 length is 15 residues. Trimming removed 0 bases at V and 4 bases at J, with 12 bases between. Per the germline V gene, CDR1 is MNHEY and CDR2 is SVGAGI. CDR3 in DNA: TGTGCCAGCAGTTACTCTGGGGGCGCCGGCTATGGCTACACCTTC. This translates into CASSYSGGAGYGYTF.

This sequence joins TRBV5-1 and TRBJ1-1; 9 nucleotides line up with TRBD1. This CDR3 is built from 13 residues. CDR1 and CDR2 (germline): SGHRS, YFSETQ. Trimming cost V 4 bases and J 8 bases; bases outside gene matches: 6. Here the CDR3 DNA reads TGCGCCAGCAGCGGTTCCGGGACAGGGGAAGCTTTCTTT. Protein product: CASSGSGTGEAFF.

This clonotype was recorded at least ten times. The chain links TRBV18 to TRBJ1-1, with a weak D call TRBD1 (6 bases). Germline CDR1 KGHSH, CDR2 LQKENI. This CDR3 region has 16 residues. Trimming stripped 2 bases from V and 4 bases from J, with 17 bases between. The CDR3 sequence: CASSPTYRVGGTEAFF. Written as DNA, the CDR3 is TGTGCCAGCTCACCAACCTACAGGGTGGGAGGCACTGAAGCTTTCTTT.

This clonotype was counted only a few times. The J gene is TRBJ1-6, the V gene TRBV20-1; D gene unclear. The CDR3 has 13 amino acids. Germline-derived CDR1 and CDR2 are DFQATT and SNEGSKA (reference sequence). Trimming cost V 1 base and J 7 bases, with 8 bases left between them. CDR3 nucleotide sequence: TGCAGTGCTAGAGGAGAGTTGAATTCACCCCTCCACTTT. It specifies CSARGELNSPLHF.

The rearrangement joins TRBV20-1 to TRBJ1-6, with no clear D. This CDR3 is built from 13 residues. Trimming cost V 0 bases and J 6 bases, with 6 bases left between them. The V gene's germline CDR1 is DFQATT and CDR2 SNEGSKA (reference sequence). CDR3 coding DNA: TGCAGTGCTAGAGACAGTGGTAATTCACCCCTCCACTTT. Its protein product is CSARDSGNSPLHF.

This clonotype was picked up a small number of times. The genes are TRBV20-1 and TRBJ1-2; D is unclear. The V end lost 6 bases, the J end lost 4 bases, and 18 bases lay between the germline ends. From germline, CDR1 is DFQATT and CDR2 SNEGSKA (reference sequence). This CDR3 is built from 14 residues. CDR3 DNA: TGCAGTGCCTTTGTCCCCAGCGGTAGCTATGGCTACACCTTC. Amino acid sequence: CSAFVPSGSYGYTF.

Many counts were recorded for this clonotype. The rearrangement joins TRBV7-8 to TRBJ1-5, with TRBD1 identical over 7 bases. Germline lookup yields CDR1 SGHVS and CDR2 FQNEAQ. The length of the CDR3 is 15 residues. J lost 1 base, V lost 4 bases, and 4 bases had no gene match. The CDR3 loop is CASSSGTASNQPQHF. In DNA form, the CDR3 reads TGTGCCAGCAGCTCCGGGACAGCCAGCAATCAGCCCCAGCATTTT.

This clonotype showed up just a few times. The genes are TRBV4-1 and TRBJ2-5; D is unresolved. Per germline, CDR1 MGHRA and CDR2 YSYEKL. The CDR3 totals 15 residues. With 1 base removed from V and 5 bases from J, the gap between germline ends came to 14 bases. This CDR3 reads CASSQGTLGYETQYF. CDR3 DNA sequence: TGCGCCAGCAGCCAAGGCACCTTGGGGTACGAGACCCAGTACTTC.

This clonotype was counted at least ten times. J is TRBJ1-1 and V is TRBV2, with D possibly being TRBD1 (6 bases). With 4 bases removed from V and 3 bases from J, the gap between germline ends came to 9 bases. Germline V gene data show CDR1 as SNHLY and CDR2 as FYNNEI. This CDR3 spans 13 amino acids. This CDR3 reads CASSAQGYTEAFF. Here the CDR3 DNA reads TGTGCCAGCAGTGCTCAGGGGTACACTGAAGCTTTCTTT.

The chain uses TRBV7-9 and TRBJ1-1; D is possibly TRBD1 (5 bases). Germline-derived CDR1 and CDR2 are SEHNR and FQNEAQ (reference sequence). The CDR3 is 15 residues long. V was shortened by 1 base and J by 5 bases, with 14 bases between the two germline ends. DNA of the CDR3: TGTGCCAGCAGCTTAGAGTCAGGGATGAGTACTGAAGCTTTCTTT. Its translation: CASSLESGMSTEAFF.

A few counts support this clonotype. The rearrangement joins TRBV19 to TRBJ1-5; 7 nucleotides match TRBD1. V lost 4 bases to trimming and J lost 1 base; unmatched junction nucleotides: 16. Germline CDR1 and CDR2: LNHDA and SQIVND (reference sequence). The CDR3 has 19 amino acids. The CDR3 sequence is CASSTLAQGDVRSNQPQHF. CDR3 DNA: TGTGCCAGTAGTACACTAGCGCAGGGGGACGTGAGGAGCAATCAGCCCCAGCATTTT.

This chain uses TRBV30 with TRBJ1-6; D possibly corresponds to TRBD1 (5 bases). CDR3 length: 15 residues. V lost 0 bases and J lost 0, with 6 bases in between. Germline CDR1 GTSNPN, CDR2 SVGIG (reference sequence). DNA for the CDR3: TGTGCCTGGAGTGTGGGGGGCTCCTATAATTCACCCCTCCACTTT. Translated: CAWSVGGSYNSPLHF.

Ten or more counts support this clonotype. The CDR3 reads CASSLGPGNTGELFF. The DNA for the CDR3 is TGTGCCAGCAGCTTAGGTCCAGGGAACACCGGGGAGCTGTTTTTT. The rearrangement links TRBV11-2 to TRBJ2-2; D gene uncertain. V lost 1 base, J lost 1 base, and 7 bases lay in between. The CDR3 has 15 residues. Looked up from germline, CDR1 is SGHAT and CDR2 is FQNNGV.

The chain's CDR3 is CASGTGVGYTF. The CDR3 nucleotides are TGTGCCAGTGGGACAGGGGTCGGCTACACCTTC. The rearrangement links TRBV7-3 to TRBJ1-2; 10 bases line up with TRBD1. J was trimmed by 8 bases and V by 9 bases; bases with no gene match: 3. The CDR3 loop spans 11 amino acids. Germline loops: CDR1 SGHTA, CDR2 FQGTGA.

This clonotype has a count of ten or more. V usage is TRBV11-3 and J usage is TRBJ2-3, with D perhaps matching TRBD1 or TRBD2 (5 bases each). Trimming pared 0 bases from V and 6 bases from J, leaving 10 bases between. Germline V lookup: CDR1 SGHNT, CDR2 YENEEA. The CDR3 runs 14 residues. The CDR3 here is CASSLDPRDDTQYF. The CDR3 coding sequence is TGTGCCAGCAGCTTAGATCCCAGGGACGATACGCAGTATTTT.

The chain uses TRBV10-3 and TRBJ1-4, with TRBD1 as a possible D gene (6 bases). Germline V gives CDR1 ENHRY, CDR2 SYGVKD. Deletions cut 8 bases from V and 4 bases from J, with 8 bases between. The CDR3 runs to 12 residues. CDR3 protein: CAIRDINEKLFF. The DNA of the CDR3 is TGTGCCATCCGGGACATTAATGAAAAACTGTTTTTT.

This clonotype showed up many times. The rearrangement uses TRBV30 and TRBJ2-7, with D perhaps matching TRBD1 or TRBD2 (5 bases each). Germline values: CDR1 GTSNPN, CDR2 SVGIG (reference sequence). The CDR3 is made up of 13 amino acids. The germline V and J ends were trimmed by 3 bases and 3 bases, with 12 bases remaining between them. The CDR3 coding sequence is TGTGCCTGGAGCCCCGGGACCATCTACGAGCAGTACTTC. This encodes CAWSPGTIYEQYF.

This clonotype was observed a handful of times. The rearrangement links TRBV6-2 or TRBV6-3 to TRBJ1-5; D remains ambiguous. The CDR3 loop spans 14 amino acids. CDR1 is MNHEY, CDR2 SVGEGT, per germline. V dropped 6 bases and J dropped 7 bases, with 16 bases sitting between them. The CDR3, as DNA: TGTGCCAGCAGATCCCCCGGATCTGGACAGCCCCAGCATTTT. Translation: CASRSPGSGQPQHF.

This clonotype was counted many times. The chain links TRBV2 to TRBJ2-1; the D gene is possibly TRBD1 (6 bases). Germline V lookup: CDR1 SNHLY, CDR2 FYNNEI. Trimming took 7 bases from V and 5 from J, leaving 9 bases between them. The CDR3 is 12 amino acids. This chain's CDR3 is CASTEGDNEQFF. CDR3 nucleotides: TGTGCCAGCACCGAGGGGGACAATGAGCAGTTCTTC.

This clonotype was detected only a few times. The rearrangement joins TRBV20-1 to TRBJ1-5; D gene unclear. The CDR3 spans 17 residues. Trimming shortened V by 0 bases and J by 1 base, and 16 bases separated the two germline ends. Germline lookup yields CDR1 DFQATT and CDR2 SNEGSKA (reference sequence). CDR3 coding DNA: TGCAGTGCTAGAGATGGGAAGGGTCTAGGGAGCAATCAGCCCCAGCATTTT. Protein: CSARDGKGLGSNQPQHF.

The V call is TRBV7-3, the J call TRBJ2-1; the match to TRBD1 covers 7 bases. The germline gives CDR1 SGHTA, CDR2 FQGTGA. This CDR3 region has 19 residues. V gave up 2 bases and J gave up 2 bases; unmatched junction bases: 15. The CDR3: CASSLSPPTGIGAYNEQFF. For the CDR3, the DNA is TGTGCCAGCAGCTTATCCCCCCCGACAGGGATCGGGGCCTACAATGAGCAGTTCTTC.

V gene TRBV30 combines with J gene TRBJ2-1; 9 positions match TRBD2. This CDR3 region has 11 residues. Germline-derived CDR1 and CDR2 are GTSNPN and SVGIG (reference sequence). V shed 4 bases, J shed 10 bases, and the junction held 2 bases outside the gene matches. CDR3 DNA sequence: TGTGCCTGGACCACTAGCGGGGAGCAGTTCTTC. Translating it yields CAWTTSGEQFF.

This clonotype has a handful of counts. This chain links TRBV2 with TRBJ2-1; 10 bases line up with TRBD2. V shed 0 bases, J shed 1 base, and the junction held 0 bases outside the gene matches. The CDR3 length is 16 residues. The germline V gene encodes CDR1 SNHLY and CDR2 FYNNEI. The CDR3 DNA reads TGTGCCAGCAGTGAAGCTAGCGGGGGGTCCTACAATGAGCAGTTCTTC. Translation: CASSEASGGSYNEQFF.

The chain has TRBV7-6 and TRBJ2-1, with 9 bases lining up with TRBD1. Germline V gene data show CDR1 as SGHVS and CDR2 as FNYEAQ. This CDR3 contains 15 residues. Trimming at V came to 5 bases and at J to 6 bases, leaving 8 bases not matched to a gene. The CDR3 here is CASSTRTGVVNEQFF. In DNA form, the CDR3 reads TGTGCCAGCAGCACCCGGACAGGGGTCGTCAATGAGCAGTTCTTC.